This T cell receptor beta chain stems from a study of OX40 agonist ivuxolimab in advanced cancers. As to this clone: Germline is not matched at one junction end, which may reflect a read error.

This CDR3 has 14 amino acids. Per the germline V gene, CDR1 is MNHEY and CDR2 is SMNVEV (reference sequence). Libraries were prepared by immunoSEQ multiplex PCR; TCRdb keeps only in-frame clonotypes and omits some of them. The sample holds about 83,000 clones, around 84% seen once. The receptor comes from an adult with an advanced solid tumor such as melanoma, head and neck, liver or kidney cancer. The rearrangement joins TRBV27 to TRBJ2-7; D is uncertain. Sequences were derived from CD4+ or CD8+ T cells sorted from blood, sampled in a trial of the OX40 agonist ivuxolimab. This CDR3 reads CASSLSWRSYEQYF. The CDR3 nucleotides are TGTGCCAGCAGTCTATCATGGCGCTCCTACGAGCAGTACTTC.